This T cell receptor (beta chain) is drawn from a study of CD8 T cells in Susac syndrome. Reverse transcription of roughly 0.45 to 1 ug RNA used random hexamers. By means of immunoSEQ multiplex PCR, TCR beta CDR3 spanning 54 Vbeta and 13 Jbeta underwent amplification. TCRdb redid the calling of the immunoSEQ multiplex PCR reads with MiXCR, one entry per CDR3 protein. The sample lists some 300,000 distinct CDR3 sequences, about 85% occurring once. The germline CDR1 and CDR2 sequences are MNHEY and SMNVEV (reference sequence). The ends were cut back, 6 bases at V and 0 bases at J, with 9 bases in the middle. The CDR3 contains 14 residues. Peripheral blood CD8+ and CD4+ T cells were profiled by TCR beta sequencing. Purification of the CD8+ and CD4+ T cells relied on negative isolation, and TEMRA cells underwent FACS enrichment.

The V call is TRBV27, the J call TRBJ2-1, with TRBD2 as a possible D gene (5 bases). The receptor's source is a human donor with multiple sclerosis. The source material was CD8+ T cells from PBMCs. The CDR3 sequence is CASSRGRSYNEQFF. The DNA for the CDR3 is TGTGCCAGCAGCCGAGGGCGCTCCTACAATGAGCAGTTCTTC.